These 18 T cell receptor beta chains came from one sample sequenced in a study of PD-1 blockade in mismatch repair-deficient tumors. Only in-frame clones appear in the TCRdb table, and some are missing; sequencing was by immunoSEQ multiplex PCR. The sample consists of about 51,000 clones, 65% to 85% of them appearing once. Sequenced material: peripheral blood, taken approximately 18 weeks after starting pembrolizumab. The receptors were sampled from an adult with mismatch repair-deficient cancer.

The chain joins TRBV5-1 to TRBJ2-7; 7 positions agree with TRBD1. CDR3 length equals 15 residues. Losses at the gene ends were 0 bases for V and 6 bases for J; bases not matched to a gene: 9. The germline V gene has CDR1 SGHRS and CDR2 YFSETQ. This CDR3 is CASSLDGTAQTEQYF. CDR3 in DNA: TGCGCCAGCAGCTTGGATGGGACAGCCCAGACCGAGCAGTACTTC. Complete variable domain (other parts from reference TRBV5-1 and TRBJ2-7): KAGVTQTPRYLIKTRGQQVTLSCSPISGHRSVSWYQQTPGQGLQFLFEYFSETQRNKGNFPGRFSGRQFSNSRSEMNVSTLELGDSALYLCASSLDGTAQTEQYFGPGTRLTVT.

V usage is TRBV7-9 and J usage is TRBJ1-1; tentative D call: TRBD1 (5 bases). Germline V gene lookup returns CDR1 SEHNR and CDR2 FQNEAQ (reference sequence). V lost 1 base to trimming and J lost 5 bases, with 17 bases between them. This CDR3 is 16 amino acids long. The CDR3 nucleotides are TGTGCCAGCAGCTTAGGGCCTCAGGGAGGAGGAACTGAAGCTTTCTTT. It translates to CASSLGPQGGGTEAFF.

The rearrangement links TRBV6-5 to TRBJ2-2; unclear D gene. Trimming cost V 8 bases and J 2 bases, with 3 bases left between them. CDR1 and CDR2 (germline): MNHEY, SVGAGI. This CDR3 region has 11 residues. Written as DNA, the CDR3 is TGTGCCAGCGGAAACACCGGGGAGCTGTTTTTT. Protein: CASGNTGELFF.

This chain links TRBV6-5 with TRBJ2-1; D is ambiguous. The CDR3 extends over 15 amino acids. Germline CDR1 is MNHEY and CDR2 is SVGAGI. V was trimmed by 7 bases and J by 0 bases, leaving 13 bases between them. The CDR3 loop reads CASMGSRSSYNEQFF. CDR3 sequence (DNA): TGTGCCAGCATGGGTAGCAGGAGCTCCTACAATGAGCAGTTCTTC.

This chain links TRBV6-5 with TRBJ1-2; D is perhaps TRBD1 (6 bases). The CDR3 totals 14 residues. Between the trimmed V and J ends, which lost 10 bases and 1 base, there was a span of 16 bases. Germline V gene lookup returns CDR1 MNHEY and CDR2 SVGAGI. The DNA of the CDR3 is TGTGCCATCCTAGGGGCAGGGGTTAACTATGGCTACACCTTC. It codes for CAILGAGVNYGYTF.

This clone was detected only a few times. This chain links TRBV11-3 with TRBJ2-7; perhaps TRBD2 as D (6 bases). The CDR3 has 12 residues. Germline lookup yields CDR1 SGHNT and CDR2 YENEEA. V was clipped by 7 bases and J by 4 bases, with 11 bases between them. CDR3 sequence (DNA): TGTGCCAGCACCCAGGGAGGATACGAGCAGTACTTC. It yields the protein CASTQGGYEQYF.

This chain joins TRBV5-4 and TRBJ2-5, with D possibly TRBD1 on 7 matching bases. The CDR3 contains 15 residues. Trimming removed 1 base from V and 5 bases from J, with 15 bases in between. Germline values: CDR1 SGHNT, CDR2 YYREEE (reference sequence). The chain's CDR3 is CASSLSQGGEETQYF. CDR3 DNA sequence: TGTGCCAGCAGCTTGTCGCAGGGGGGAGAGGAGACCCAGTACTTC.

The table lists this clone with a few counts. This sequence joins TRBV5-4 and TRBJ2-7; D might be TRBD1 (6 bases). Trimming stripped 3 bases from V and 7 bases from J, with 14 bases between. Germline-derived CDR1 and CDR2 are SGHNT and YYREEE (reference sequence). The CDR3 runs 13 residues. DNA of the CDR3: TGTGCCAGCAGCTCACAGGGTGGGAGTGAGCAGTACTTC. Protein: CASSSQGGSEQYF.

The V call is TRBV4-1, the J call TRBJ2-1, with 8 positions matching TRBD2. Germline V lookup: CDR1 MGHRA, CDR2 YSYEKL. The length of the CDR3 is 19 residues. With V trimmed by 4 bases and J by 6 bases, 20 bases remained unmatched. The CDR3 is CASSPAIISGALGVNEQFF. CDR3 bases: TGCGCCAGCAGCCCCGCAATTATTAGCGGGGCCCTAGGAGTCAATGAGCAGTTCTTC.

This chain joins TRBV19 and TRBJ2-1; TRBD2 is a possible D gene (6 bases). The germline gives CDR1 LNHDA, CDR2 SQIVND (reference sequence). With 6 bases removed from V and 5 bases from J, the gap between germline ends came to 29 bases. This CDR3 spans 19 amino acids. CDR3 sequence (DNA): TGTGCCAGTAGCAAAATAGCACGGCGCGGGACTTATAAAAACAATGAGCAGTTCTTC. This codes for CASSKIARRGTYKNNEQFF.

The chain employs TRBV5-1 and TRBJ1-2; 11 bases are a match to TRBD1. The V gene's germline CDR1 is SGHRS and CDR2 YFSETQ. The V gene end was trimmed by 1 base and the J gene end by 4 bases; junction bases not matched to a gene: 6. The CDR3 sequence is 16 residues long. The CDR3 nucleotides are TGCGCCAGCAGCTTGAACCCGGGACAGGGGGTCTATGGCTACACCTTC. Residues: CASSLNPGQGVYGYTF.

This chain links TRBV19 with TRBJ2-5; no reliable D call. Germline assignment: CDR1 LNHDA and CDR2 SQIVND (reference sequence). V lost 1 base, J lost 2 bases, and 5 bases lay in between. The CDR3 loop spans 13 amino acids. In DNA, the CDR3 is TGTGCCAGTAGTATAGTACGGCAAGAGACCCAGTACTTC. Encoded protein: CASSIVRQETQYF.

The rearrangement uses TRBV7-6 and TRBJ2-3; unclear D gene. Germline V CDR1 and CDR2: SGHVS, FNYEAQ. The CDR3 runs 16 residues. The V end lost 5 bases, the J end lost 2 bases, and 17 bases lay between the germline ends. CDR3 loop: CASSLRGGRNTDTQYF. The CDR3, as DNA: TGTGCCAGCAGCCTACGTGGCGGCAGGAACACAGATACGCAGTATTTT.

V is TRBV7-3 and J is TRBJ2-3; no clear D. Germline V gene lookup returns CDR1 SGHTA and CDR2 FQGTGA. Trimming cost V 4 bases and J 2 bases, with 10 bases left between them. The CDR3 consists of 14 residues. The CDR3 sequence is CASSSRAPTDTQYF. The CDR3 DNA reads as TGTGCCAGCAGCTCCAGAGCCCCCACAGATACGCAGTATTTT.

CDR3 in amino acids: CASSEAPGQAYGYTF. CDR3 nucleotide sequence: TGTGCCAGCAGTGAAGCGCCGGGACAGGCCTATGGCTACACCTTC. The chain employs TRBV2 and TRBJ1-2; 8 bases are shared with TRBD1. This CDR3 contains 15 residues. The germline gives CDR1 SNHLY, CDR2 FYNNEI. With V trimmed by 0 bases and J by 4 bases, 4 bases remained unmatched.

This clone was counted only a few times. J is TRBJ2-7 and V is TRBV12-1; the D call in the table, TRBD2, was not verified against the DNA. TRBV12-1 is classified as a pseudogene. The CDR3 spans 16 residues. CDR3 sequence: CASSFLAGGPRHEQYF. The CDR3 coding sequence is TGTGCCAGCAGCTTTCTAGCGGGAGGGCCACGGCACGAGCAGTACTTC.

The chain uses TRBV7-9 and TRBJ2-1; D is perhaps TRBD1 or TRBD2 (5 bases each). V was pared by 4 bases and J by 10 bases, with 14 bases between. CDR1 is SEHNR, CDR2 FQNEAQ, per germline (reference sequence). The CDR3 sequence is 13 residues long. CDR3 in DNA: TGTGCCAGCAGCTGGGGACCCCGATTCGAGCAGTTCTTC. Its protein product is CASSWGPRFEQFF. The full variable domain, its missing parts supplied by reference TRBV7-9 and TRBJ2-1, is DTGVSQNPRHKITKRGQNVTFRCDPISEHNRLYWYRQTLGQGPEFLTYFQNEAQLEKSRLLSDRFSAERPKGSFSTLEIQRTEQGDSAMYLCASSWGPRFEQFFGPGTRLTVL.

The chain links TRBV7-2 to TRBJ1-4; 9 bases line up with TRBD1. CDR1 SGHTA and CDR2 FQGNSA come from the germline V gene. V trimming: 5 bases; J trimming: 7 bases; junction bases outside the gene matches: 8. The CDR3 length is 15 residues. The chain's CDR3 is CASSLQGALGEKLFF. The CDR3 bases are TGTGCCAGCAGCCTACAGGGGGCGCTTGGTGAAAAACTGTTTTTT. The variable domain in full, completed from reference TRBV7-2 and TRBJ1-4, reads GAGVSQSPSNKVTEKGKDVELRCDPISGHTALYWYRQSLGQGLEFLIYFQGNSAPDKSGLPSDRFSAERTGGSVSTLTIQRTQQEDSAVYLCASSLQGALGEKLFFGSGTQLSVL.